The clone carrying this TCR beta chain has just one count. These data come from a study of technical replicates of blood from a few donors. V lost 2 bases, J lost 8 bases, and 7 bases stayed unmatched. The CDR3 spans 15 residues. Germline V lookup: CDR1 MGHRA, CDR2 YSYEKL. Assay: immunoSEQ multiplex PCR; the TCRdb copy retains only in-frame clones and omits some. Here the sample spans around 100,000 clones, about 95% being singletons. Sample: T cells isolated from PBMCs. This chain links TRBV4-1 with TRBJ2-5; 11 bases are shared with TRBD2. The sequence was collected from a human donor in good health. This chain's CDR3 is CASSQTGTSGVTQYF. In DNA form, the CDR3 reads TGCGCCAGCAGCCAAACCGGGACTAGCGGAGTTACCCAGTACTTC.